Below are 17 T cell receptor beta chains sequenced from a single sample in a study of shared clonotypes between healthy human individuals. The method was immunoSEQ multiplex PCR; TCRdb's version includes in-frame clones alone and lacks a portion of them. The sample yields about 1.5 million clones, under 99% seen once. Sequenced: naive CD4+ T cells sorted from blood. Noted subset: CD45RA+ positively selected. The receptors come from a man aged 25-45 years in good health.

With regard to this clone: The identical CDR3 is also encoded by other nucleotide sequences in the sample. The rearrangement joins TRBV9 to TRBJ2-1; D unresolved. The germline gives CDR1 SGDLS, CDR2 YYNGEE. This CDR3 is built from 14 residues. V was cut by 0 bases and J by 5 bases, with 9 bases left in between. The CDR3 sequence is CASSVAGSHNEQFF. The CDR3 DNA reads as TGTGCCAGCAGCGTAGCTGGGTCCCACAATGAGCAGTTCTTC. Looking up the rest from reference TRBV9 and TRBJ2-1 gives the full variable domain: DSGVTQTPKHLITATGQRVTLRCSPRSGDLSVYWYQQSLDQGLQFLIQYYNGEERAKGNILERFSAQQFPDLHSELNLSSLELGDSALYFCASSVAGSHNEQFFGPGTRLTVL.

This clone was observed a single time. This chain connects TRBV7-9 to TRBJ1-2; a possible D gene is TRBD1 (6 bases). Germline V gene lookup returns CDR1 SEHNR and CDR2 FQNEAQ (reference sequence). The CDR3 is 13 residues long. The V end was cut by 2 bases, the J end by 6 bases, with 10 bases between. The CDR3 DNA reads TGTGCCAGCAGCTTAAGGGACACCGATGGCTACACCTTC. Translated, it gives CASSLRDTDGYTF.

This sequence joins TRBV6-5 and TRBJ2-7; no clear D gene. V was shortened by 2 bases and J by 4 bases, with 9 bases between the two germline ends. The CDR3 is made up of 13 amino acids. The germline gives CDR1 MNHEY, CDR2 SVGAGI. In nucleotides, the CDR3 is TGTGCCAGCAGTTACGGTATTACTTACGAGCAGTACTTC. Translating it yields CASSYGITYEQYF.

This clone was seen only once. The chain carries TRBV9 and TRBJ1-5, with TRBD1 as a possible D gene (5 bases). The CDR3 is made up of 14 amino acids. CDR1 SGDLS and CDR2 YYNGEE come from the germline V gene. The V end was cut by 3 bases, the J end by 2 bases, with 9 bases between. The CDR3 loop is CASSEGLGNQPQHF. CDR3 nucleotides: TGTGCCAGCAGCGAGGGGTTAGGCAATCAGCCCCAGCATTTT.

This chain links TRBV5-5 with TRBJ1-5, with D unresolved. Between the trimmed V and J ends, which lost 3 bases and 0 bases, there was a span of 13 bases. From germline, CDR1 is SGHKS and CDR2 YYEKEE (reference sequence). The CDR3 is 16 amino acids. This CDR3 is CASSSLPVASNQPQHF. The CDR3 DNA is TGTGCCAGCAGCTCCCTCCCGGTGGCTAGCAATCAGCCCCAGCATTTT.

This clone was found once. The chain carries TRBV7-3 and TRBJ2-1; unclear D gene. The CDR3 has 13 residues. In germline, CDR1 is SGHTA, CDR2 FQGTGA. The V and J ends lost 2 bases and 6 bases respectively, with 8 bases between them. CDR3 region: CASSLVISNEQFF. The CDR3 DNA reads TGTGCCAGCAGCTTAGTAATATCCAATGAGCAGTTCTTC.

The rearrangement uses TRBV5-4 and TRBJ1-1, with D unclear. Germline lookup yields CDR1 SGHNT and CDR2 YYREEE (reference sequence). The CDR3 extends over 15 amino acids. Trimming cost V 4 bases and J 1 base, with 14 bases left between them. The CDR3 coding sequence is TGTGCCAGCAGCGAAAAGAATGGACGGAACACTGAAGCTTTCTTT. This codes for CASSEKNGRNTEAFF.

DNA of the CDR3: TGCAGCGTTGTGTGGGCAAGAAAGGGGGGCACTGAAGCTTTCTTT. It yields the protein CSVVWARKGGTEAFF. The chain joins TRBV29-1 to TRBJ1-1; maybe TRBD1 (6 bases). Germline CDR1 and CDR2: SQVTM and ANQGSEA. V dropped 4 bases and J dropped 4 bases, with 19 bases sitting between them. This CDR3 is built from 15 residues.

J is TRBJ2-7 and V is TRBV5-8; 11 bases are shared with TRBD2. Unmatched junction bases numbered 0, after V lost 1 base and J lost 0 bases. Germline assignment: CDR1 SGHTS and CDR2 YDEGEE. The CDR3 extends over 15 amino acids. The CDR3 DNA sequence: TGTGCCAGCAGCTTGCTAGCGGGAGGCTCCTACGAGCAGTACTTC. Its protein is CASSLLAGGSYEQYF. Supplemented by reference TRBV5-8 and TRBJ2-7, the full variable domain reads EAGVTQSPTHLIKTRGQQATLRCSPISGHTSVYWYQQALGLGLQFLLWYDEGEERNRGNFPPRFSGRQFPNYSSELNVNALELEDSALYLCASSLLAGGSYEQYFGPGTRLTVT.

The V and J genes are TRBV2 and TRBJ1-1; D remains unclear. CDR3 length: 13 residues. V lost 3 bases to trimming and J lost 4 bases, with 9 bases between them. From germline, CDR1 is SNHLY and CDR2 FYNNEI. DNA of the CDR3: TGTGCCAGCAGTGACCGGGATGGCACTGAAGCTTTCTTT. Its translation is CASSDRDGTEAFF.

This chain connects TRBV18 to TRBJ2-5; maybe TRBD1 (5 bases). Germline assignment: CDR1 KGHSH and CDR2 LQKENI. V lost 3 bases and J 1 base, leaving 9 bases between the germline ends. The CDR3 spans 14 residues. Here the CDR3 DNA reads TGTGCCAGCTCACCGGTGGGGCTCCAAGAGACCCAGTACTTC. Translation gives CASSPVGLQETQYF.

The CDR3 spells CASSWGGTQYF. CDR3 nucleotide sequence: TGTGCCAGTAGTTGGGGGGGGACCCAGTACTTC. This sequence joins TRBV19 and TRBJ2-5; 7 nucleotides line up with TRBD2. CDR3 size: 11 residues. Germline V gene sequence: CDR1 LNHDA, CDR2 SQIVND (reference sequence). With V trimmed by 5 bases and J by 7 bases, 1 base remained unmatched.

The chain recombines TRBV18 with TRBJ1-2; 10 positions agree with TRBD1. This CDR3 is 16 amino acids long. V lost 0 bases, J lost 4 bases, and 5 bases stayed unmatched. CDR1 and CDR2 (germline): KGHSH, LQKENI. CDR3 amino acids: CASSPPDRGRSYGYTF. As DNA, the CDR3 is TGTGCCAGCTCACCACCAGACAGGGGGCGAAGCTATGGCTACACCTTC.

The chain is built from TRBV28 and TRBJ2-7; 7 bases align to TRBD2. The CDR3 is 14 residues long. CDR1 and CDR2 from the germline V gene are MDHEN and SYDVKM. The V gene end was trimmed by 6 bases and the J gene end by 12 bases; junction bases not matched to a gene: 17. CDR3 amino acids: CASRSPGGRGGAYF. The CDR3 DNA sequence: TGTGCCAGCAGGTCCCCCGGAGGGAGGGGAGGAGCGTACTTC.

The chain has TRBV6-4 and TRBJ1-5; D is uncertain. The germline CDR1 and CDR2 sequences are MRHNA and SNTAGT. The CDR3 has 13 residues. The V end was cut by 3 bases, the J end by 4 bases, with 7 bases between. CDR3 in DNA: TGTGCCAGCAGTGAGGAGGTAAATCAGCCCCAGCATTTT. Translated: CASSEEVNQPQHF.

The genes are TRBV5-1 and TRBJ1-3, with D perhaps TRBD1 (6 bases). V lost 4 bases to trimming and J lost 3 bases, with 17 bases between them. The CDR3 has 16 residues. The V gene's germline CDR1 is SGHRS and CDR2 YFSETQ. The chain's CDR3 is CASSPHSGDIGNTIYF. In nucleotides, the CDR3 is TGCGCCAGCAGCCCTCACTCAGGGGATATTGGAAACACCATATATTTT. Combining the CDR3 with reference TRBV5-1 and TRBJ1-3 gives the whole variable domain KAGVTQTPRYLIKTRGQQVTLSCSPISGHRSVSWYQQTPGQGLQFLFEYFSETQRNKGNFPGRFSGRQFSNSRSEMNVSTLELGDSALYLCASSPHSGDIGNTIYFGEGSWLTVV.

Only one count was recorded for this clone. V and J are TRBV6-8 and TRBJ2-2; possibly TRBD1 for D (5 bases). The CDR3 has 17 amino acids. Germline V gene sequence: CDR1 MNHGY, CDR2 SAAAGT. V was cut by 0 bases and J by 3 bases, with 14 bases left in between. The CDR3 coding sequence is TGTGCCAGCAGTTACTCGTTCAGGGATGTTGACACCGGGGAGCTGTTTTTT. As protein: CASSYSFRDVDTGELFF.